The subject of this entry is one T cell receptor (beta chain). Its antigen is currently unknown. The data were obtained in a study of T-cell memory formation after mild COVID-19. Study at large: Largely donor-specific TCR clusters were found. Points from the study as a whole: The appearance of some responding clones in pre-infection memory suggested that cross-reactive memory joined.

From 5'RACE with constant-segment primers came TCR alpha and TCR beta cDNA libraries that carried sample barcodes and UMIs. TCRdb reanalysed the 5' RACE reads using MiXCR and keeps one entry per CDR3 protein. This sample carries about 250,000 distinct CDR3 sequences, around 15% of them seen once, and the ten largest clones take 3.5%. Material for sequencing was PBMCs or a T cell subset sorted from them (not recorded which). This clonotype was obtained from a man between 18 and 35 years old who had mild COVID-19 (a few samples of this study predate the infection). Cell type and time point are not known.

CDR3 sequence (DNA): TGTGCCAGCAGCCCCGGCTGGGGGGTTCCTGCTTTCTTT. Translated: CASSPGWGVPAFF. The chain is built from TRBV7-2 and TRBJ1-1; the D gene is possibly TRBD1 (5 bases). Between the trimmed V and J ends, which lost 5 bases and 11 bases, there was a span of 18 bases. Germline V lookup: CDR1 SGHTA, CDR2 FQGNSA. This CDR3 has 13 residues.